The clone carrying this T cell receptor (beta chain) was observed a few times. Enrolled through a virtual design, the participants were between roughly 18 and 90 years of age and came from about two dozen US areas. TCRdb's copy holds only in-frame clones and misses some; the assay was immunoSEQ multiplex PCR. This sample yields a few hundred thousand clones, of which less than 90% are seen a single time; roughly 3% belongs to the top ten. The data were obtained in a study of blood T cell repertoires in COVID-19. Study in general: The United States, Italy and Spain supplied acute and convalescent COVID-19 samples.

The V gene lost 2 bases and the J gene lost 5 bases, with 13 bases spanning the gap. CDR3 length: 15 residues. Germline V gene data show CDR1 as SGHVS and CDR2 as FNYEAQ. The V gene is TRBV7-6, the J gene TRBJ1-5; D might be TRBD1 (6 bases). Sequencing was carried out using PBMCs or T cells enriched from blood (not recorded which). The TCR comes from a young woman who had recovered from COVID-19. The CDR3 reads CASSLYGGVDQPQHF. The CDR3 nucleotides read TGTGCCAGCAGCTTATATGGGGGCGTAGATCAGCCCCAGCATTTT.